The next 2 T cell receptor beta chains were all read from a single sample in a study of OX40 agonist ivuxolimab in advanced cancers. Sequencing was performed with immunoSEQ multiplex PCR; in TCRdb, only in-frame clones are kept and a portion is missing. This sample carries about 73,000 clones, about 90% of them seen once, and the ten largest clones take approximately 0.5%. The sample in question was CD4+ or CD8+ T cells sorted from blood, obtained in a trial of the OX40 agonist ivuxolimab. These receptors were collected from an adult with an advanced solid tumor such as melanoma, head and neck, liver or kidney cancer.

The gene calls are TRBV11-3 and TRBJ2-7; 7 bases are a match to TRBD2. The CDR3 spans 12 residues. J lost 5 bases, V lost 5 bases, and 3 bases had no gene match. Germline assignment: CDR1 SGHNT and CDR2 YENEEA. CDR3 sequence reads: CASSPAGDEQYF. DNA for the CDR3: TGTGCCAGCAGCCCGGCGGGGGACGAGCAGTACTTC.

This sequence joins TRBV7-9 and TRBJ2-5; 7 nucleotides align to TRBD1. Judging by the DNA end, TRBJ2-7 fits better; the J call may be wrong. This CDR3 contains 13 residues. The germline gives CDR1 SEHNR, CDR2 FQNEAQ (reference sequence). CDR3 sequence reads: CASSRTGSYEQYF. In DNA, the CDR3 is TGTGCCAGCAGCCGGACAGGTTCCTACGAGCAGTACTTC.